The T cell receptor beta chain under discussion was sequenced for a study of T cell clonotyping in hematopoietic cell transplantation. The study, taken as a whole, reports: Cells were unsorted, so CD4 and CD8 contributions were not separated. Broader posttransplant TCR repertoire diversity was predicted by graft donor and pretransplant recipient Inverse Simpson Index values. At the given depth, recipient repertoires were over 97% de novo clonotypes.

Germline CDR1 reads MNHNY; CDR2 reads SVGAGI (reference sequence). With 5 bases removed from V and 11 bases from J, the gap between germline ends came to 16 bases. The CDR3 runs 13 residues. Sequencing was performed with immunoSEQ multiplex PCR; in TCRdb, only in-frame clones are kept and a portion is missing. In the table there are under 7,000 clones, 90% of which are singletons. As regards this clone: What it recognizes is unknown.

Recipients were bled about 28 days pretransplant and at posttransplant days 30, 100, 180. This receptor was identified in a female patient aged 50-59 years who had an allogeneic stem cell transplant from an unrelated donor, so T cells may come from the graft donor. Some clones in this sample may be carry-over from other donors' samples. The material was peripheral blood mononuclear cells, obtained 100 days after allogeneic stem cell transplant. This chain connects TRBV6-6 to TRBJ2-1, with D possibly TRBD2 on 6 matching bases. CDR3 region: CASSPDNGSKQFF. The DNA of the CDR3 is TGTGCCAGCAGTCCTGACAACGGGAGTAAGCAGTTCTTC.